This is a list of T cell receptor beta chains from one sample in a study of shared clonotypes between healthy human individuals. The repertoire was sequenced with immunoSEQ multiplex PCR; TCRdb's copy has only in-frame clones and lacks some. Among some 1 million clones listed, roughly 70% were seen once. Sequenced: memory CD4+ T cells sorted from blood. These receptors were obtained from a man younger than 35 in good health. Both conserved end residues are part of each CDR3. A D gene is named only where the DNA matches it firmly. A clone size is listed for some rows: how often the clone was seen (once, few, many), or a class if it is expanded.

clone size,D gene,V gene,J gene,CDR3 protein,CDR3 DNA
NA,NA,TRBV7-2,TRBJ2-1,CASSLAKDSNEQFF,TGTGCCAGCAGCTTAGCGAAGGACTCCAATGAGCAGTTCTTC
NA,TRBD1,TRBV10-3,TRBJ1-4,CAISEQGGTNEKLFF,TGTGCCATCAGTGAACAGGGGGGGACTAATGAAAAACTGTTTTTT
many,NA,TRBV6-1,TRBJ2-1,CASRGAGTYNEQFF,TGTGCCAGCAGGGGCGCGGGAACCTACAATGAGCAGTTCTTC
NA,NA,TRBV11-2,TRBJ1-6,CASTPLLSGSPLHF,TGTGCCAGCACCCCTCTCCTTTCGGGTTCACCCCTCCACTTT
few,NA,TRBV5-1,TRBJ1-1,CASSFGPSEAFF,TGCGCCAGCAGCTTTGGACCTTCGGAAGCTTTCTTT
NA,TRBD2,TRBV9,TRBJ2-5,CASSAGLAGQETQYF,TGTGCCAGCAGCGCGGGACTAGCGGGCCAAGAGACCCAGTACTTC
few,NA,TRBV30,TRBJ2-6,CAWTPGANVLTF,TGTGCCTGGACCCCTGGGGCCAACGTCCTGACTTTC
NA,TRBD2,TRBV27,TRBJ2-7,CASSPSGGSGRVEQYF,TGTGCCAGCAGTCCCTCCGGGGGTAGCGGGAGAGTCGAGCAGTACTTC
NA,NA,TRBV29-1,TRBJ2-7,CSVEVAGTKDRYF,TGCAGCGTTGAAGTCGCCGGGACAAAGGATCGGTACTTC
NA,NA,TRBV28,TRBJ1-3,CASRSGQSGNTIYF,TGTGCCAGCAGGTCCGGACAGTCTGGAAACACCATATATTTT
NA,TRBD2,TRBV30,TRBJ2-3,CAWSVGGLAGILRGTDTQYF,TGTGCCTGGAGTGTAGGAGGACTAGCGGGGATACTACGGGGCACAGATACGCAGTATTTT
few,NA,TRBV4-1,TRBJ2-5,CASSLDRGAARETQYF,TGCGCCAGCAGCCTCGACCGGGGGGCCGCACGAGAGACCCAGTACTTC
once,TRBD2,TRBV30,TRBJ2-3,CAWTSGASRSDTQYF,TGTGCCTGGACTAGCGGGGCCTCGCGTTCAGATACGCAGTATTTT
NA,NA,TRBV10-3,TRBJ2-5,CAISAVPAQETQYF,TGTGCCATCAGTGCAGTCCCTGCCCAAGAGACCCAGTACTTC
NA,TRBD2,TRBV5-1,TRBJ2-5,CASSSAAGTSVQETQYF,TGCGCCAGCAGCAGCGCTGCCGGGACTAGCGTCCAAGAGACCCAGTACTTC
NA,TRBD2,TRBV29-1,TRBJ2-5,CSVVRGLAGGEETQYF,TGCAGCGTTGTGAGGGGACTAGCGGGAGGAGAGGAGACCCAGTACTTC
NA,NA,TRBV7-7,TRBJ2-2,CASSSLSGELFF,TGTGCTAGCAGCTCCCTGTCCGGGGAGCTGTTTTTT
NA,NA,TRBV6-4,TRBJ2-1,CASSDFDSGKQFF,TGTGCCAGCAGTGACTTCGATTCGGGGAAGCAGTTCTTC
once,TRBD1,TRBV27,TRBJ1-2,CASSLVGGGSYGYTF,TGTGCCAGCAGTTTGGTGGGAGGGGGCAGTTATGGCTACACCTTC
few,NA,TRBV5-1,TRBJ1-1,CASSLRGTFMNTEAFF,TGCGCCAGCAGCCTTCGGGGAACTTTCATGAACACTGAAGCTTTCTTT
NA,NA,TRBV5-1,TRBJ2-3,CASSLEPAGTDTQYF,TGCGCCAGCAGCTTGGAGCCAGCAGGCACAGATACGCAGTATTTT
NA,NA,TRBV7-9,TRBJ1-1,CASSRGGMRGGAEAFF,TGTGCCAGCAGCAGGGGAGGAATGCGGGGAGGAGCTGAAGCTTTCTTT
NA,NA,TRBV27,TRBJ2-2,CASKLTLARGANTGELFF,TGTGCCAGCAAACTAACCCTAGCTCGGGGGGCCAACACCGGGGAGCTGTTTTTT
NA,NA,TRBV5-1,TRBJ2-5,CASSLGSGVETQYF,TGCGCCAGCAGCTTGGGTTCTGGGGTGGAGACCCAGTACTTC
few,NA,TRBV11-2,TRBJ2-7,CASSLIAYEQYF,TGTGCCAGCAGCCTTATAGCCTACGAGCAGTACTTC
NA,NA,TRBV11-1,TRBJ1-2,CASSLRGANYGYTF,TGTGCCAGCAGCTTAAGGGGAGCTAACTATGGCTACACCTTC
once,TRBD1,TRBV10-3,TRBJ2-7,CAISELQGAGGEQYF,TGTGCCATCAGTGAGTTACAGGGGGCTGGAGGCGAGCAGTACTTC
NA,TRBD1,TRBV4-2,TRBJ2-7,CASSQDSTGATYEQYF,TGTGCCAGCAGCCAAGATAGCACAGGGGCTACCTACGAGCAGTACTTC
NA,TRBD2,TRBV10-1,TRBJ2-1,CASSVSGGPNEQFF,TGCGCCAGCAGTGTTAGCGGGGGGCCCAATGAGCAGTTCTTC
NA,NA,TRBV6-1,TRBJ2-5,CAAGQSQETQYF,TGTGCCGCCGGACAGTCGCAAGAGACCCAGTACTTC
NA,NA,TRBV7-9,TRBJ2-5,CASSFQGNSQETQYF,TGTGCCAGCAGCTTTCAGGGGAACTCACAAGAGACCCAGTACTTC
NA,NA,TRBV6-1,TRBJ1-1,CASSDVGGRNTEAFF,TGTGCCAGCAGTGACGTAGGGGGTCGGAACACTGAAGCTTTCTTT
NA,NA,TRBV6-1,TRBJ1-1,CASTRMRGTEAFF,TGTGCCAGCACCCGAATGCGGGGCACTGAAGCTTTCTTT
once,NA,TRBV10-3,TRBJ1-2,CAISDDPGFGYTF,TGTGCCATCAGTGACGACCCGGGGTTCGGCTACACCTTC
NA,NA,TRBV27,TRBJ1-5,CASSSDGIDNQPQHF,TGTGCCAGCAGTTCGGACGGTATAGACAATCAGCCCCAGCATTTT
NA,NA,TRBV6-1,TRBJ1-1,CASSLLTPNTEAFF,TGTGCCAGCAGCCTGTTGACACCGAACACTGAAGCTTTCTTT